The 26 T cell receptor beta chains presented below share a single source sample, sequenced in a study of T cell changes during pregnancy in multiple sclerosis. Some clones are missing from TCRdb's copy, which holds only in-frame ones; the method was immunoSEQ multiplex PCR. The sample holds fewer than 140,000 clones, about 90% seen once. Source: peripheral blood, taken after pregnancy. The receptors come from a female donor with multiple sclerosis, enrolled in a pregnancy study.

The chain uses TRBV28 and TRBJ1-2; 7 bases are a match to TRBD1. CDR3 length: 15 amino acids. With 4 bases clipped from V and 0 bases from J, the junction kept 5 bases outside the gene matches. Germline loops: CDR1 MDHEN, CDR2 SYDVKM. For the CDR3, the DNA is TGTGCCAGCAGTTGGTTCGACAGGGCTAACTATGGCTACACCTTC. Protein product: CASSWFDRANYGYTF.

This chain connects TRBV7-3 to TRBJ1-1, with D possibly being TRBD1 (6 bases). The CDR3 covers 13 residues. V lost 6 bases, J lost 1 base, and 9 bases lay in between. Germline loops: CDR1 SGHTA, CDR2 FQGTGA. The CDR3 DNA reads as TGTGCCAGCAGGGGACAACCGAACACTGAAGCTTTCTTT. Translating gives CASRGQPNTEAFF.

The chain joins TRBV6-5 to TRBJ2-7, with no clear D. CDR1 is MNHEY, CDR2 SVGAGI, per germline. The length of the CDR3 is 13 residues. The V end was cut by 8 bases, the J end by 2 bases, with 13 bases between. Here the CDR3 DNA reads TGTGCCAGCCGTGAAGAGGCGACCTACGAGCAGTACTTC. Its protein product is CASREEATYEQYF.

The rearrangement links TRBV5-4 to TRBJ2-3; D is unresolved. The V gene lost 0 bases and the J gene lost 12 bases, with 14 bases spanning the gap. Germline CDR1 is SGHNT and CDR2 is YYREEE (reference sequence). This CDR3 has 13 residues. The CDR3 loop is CASSLVATPPQYF. The CDR3 bases are TGTGCCAGCAGCTTGGTGGCCACGCCCCCTCAGTATTTT.

The rearrangement links TRBV7-9 to TRBJ2-5, with TRBD2 matching over 9 bases. V shed 3 bases and J 3 bases; nucleotides not matched to a gene: 11. Germline assignment: CDR1 SEHNR and CDR2 FQNEAQ (reference sequence). The CDR3 length is 17 residues. The CDR3 DNA reads TGTGCCAGCAGCTTTAATAGACTGAGACTAGCGGAAGAGACCCAGTACTTC. It specifies CASSFNRLRLAEETQYF.

The V and J genes are TRBV29-1 and TRBJ2-1; 11 bases match TRBD2. CDR1 is SQVTM and CDR2 is ANQGSEA in the germline V gene. J was trimmed by 3 bases and V by 6 bases; bases with no gene match: 4. The CDR3 totals 14 residues. The chain's CDR3 is CSVVGTSGYNEQFF. The DNA for the CDR3 is TGCAGCGTGGTGGGGACTAGCGGCTACAATGAGCAGTTCTTC.

The chain joins TRBV5-1 to TRBJ1-4; 9 bases fit TRBD1. Germline trimming cut 2 bases from V and 8 bases from J; bases unmatched to any gene: 13. Looked up from germline, CDR1 is SGHRS and CDR2 is YFSETQ. This CDR3 has 17 residues. The DNA of the CDR3 is TGCGCCAGCAGCTTTAGCGGGGACAGGGAGAATAAGGAAAAACTGTTTTTT. Its protein is CASSFSGDRENKEKLFF.

V gene TRBV10-3 combines with J gene TRBJ1-1, with a possible D match to TRBD1 (5 bases). Trimming cost V 0 bases and J 5 bases, with 13 bases left between them. The CDR3 is 15 residues long. Germline V lookup: CDR1 ENHRY, CDR2 SYGVKD. The chain's CDR3 is CAISESEGRETEAFF. The CDR3, as DNA: TGTGCCATCAGTGAGTCGGAGGGACGGGAAACTGAAGCTTTCTTT.

The gene calls are TRBV5-1 and TRBJ2-2; 8 bases are shared with TRBD1. This CDR3 comprises 16 residues. CDR1 and CDR2 from the germline V gene are SGHRS and YFSETQ. V lost 2 bases, J lost 4 bases, and 7 bases stayed unmatched. DNA for the CDR3: TGCGCCAGCAGCTTTCCAGGGGGCGCGCGCACCGGGGAGCTGTTTTTT. The encoded protein is CASSFPGGARTGELFF.

The V call is TRBV10-3, the J call TRBJ1-5; weak D call: TRBD1 (5 bases). CDR1 and CDR2 (germline): ENHRY, SYGVKD. This CDR3 has 13 amino acids. V dropped 7 bases and J dropped 7 bases, with 14 bases sitting between them. This CDR3 reads CAITPDGGQPQHF. The DNA for the CDR3 is TGTGCCATCACCCCGGACGGGGGACAGCCCCAGCATTTT.

This chain connects TRBV27 to TRBJ1-1; D is undetermined. CDR1 MNHEY and CDR2 SMNVEV come from the germline V gene (reference sequence). The CDR3 is made up of 15 amino acids. V shed 4 bases and J shed 4 bases, with 16 bases lying between them. The CDR3 region has the DNA TGTGCCAGCAGTTCTTTGCGGCCTGCTGGCACTGAAGCTTTCTTT. It specifies CASSSLRPAGTEAFF.

The genes are TRBV5-1 and TRBJ1-4, with TRBD1 as a possible D gene (6 bases). CDR3 length equals 16 residues. The germline V gene encodes CDR1 SGHRS and CDR2 YFSETQ. Trimming removed 1 base at V and 2 bases at J, with 12 bases between. CDR3: CASSLRTVTTNEKLFF. CDR3 DNA sequence: TGCGCCAGCAGCTTGAGGACAGTTACTACTAATGAAAAACTGTTTTTT.

The rearrangement links TRBV5-1 to TRBJ2-3; D possibly corresponds to TRBD2 (7 bases). The CDR3 totals 14 residues. Trimming left V 4 bases short and J 3 bases short, with 12 bases between. CDR1 SGHRS and CDR2 YFSETQ come from the germline V gene. Here the CDR3 reads CASSGGGGTDTQYF. CDR3 coding DNA: TGCGCCAGCAGCGGGGGCGGGGGAACAGATACGCAGTATTTT.

The V call is TRBV7-9, the J call TRBJ2-1; TRBD1 might be the D (5 bases). In germline, CDR1 is SEHNR, CDR2 FQNEAQ (reference sequence). V lost 4 bases and J lost 9, with 10 bases in between. This CDR3 has 12 residues. CDR3 coding DNA: TGTGCCAGCAGCTCTCAGGGAATTGAGCAGTTCTTC. This sequence encodes CASSSQGIEQFF.

The chain combines TRBV5-1 with TRBJ1-5; TRBD1 is a possible D gene (5 bases). The ends were cut back, 0 bases at V and 2 bases at J, with 6 bases in the middle. This CDR3 contains 14 residues. From germline, CDR1 is SGHRS and CDR2 YFSETQ. CDR3 sequence reads: CASSLVGGNQPQHF. The CDR3 DNA reads as TGCGCCAGCAGCTTGGTAGGGGGCAATCAGCCCCAGCATTTT.

The chain recombines TRBV7-3 with TRBJ1-6, with D unclear. CDR1 is SGHTA, CDR2 FQGTGA, per germline. The CDR3 extends over 14 amino acids. V was clipped by 3 bases and J by 2 bases, with 5 bases between them. CDR3 nucleotide sequence: TGTGCCAGCAGCTTCACTCCCTATAATTCACCCCTCCACTTT. Translation: CASSFTPYNSPLHF.

This chain uses TRBV9 with TRBJ2-7; tentatively, D is TRBD2 (6 bases). The V end was cut by 1 base, the J end by 0 bases, with 14 bases between. CDR1 and CDR2 (germline): SGDLS, YYNGEE. The CDR3 extends over 16 amino acids. CDR3 DNA: TGTGCCAGCAGCGTAAGGGGTAGCGGAAACTCCTACGAGCAGTACTTC. It is translated as CASSVRGSGNSYEQYF.

In this sample, this clone turned up once. This chain links TRBV7-9 with TRBJ2-3, with D possibly TRBD1 on 6 matching bases. The germline V and J ends were trimmed by 2 bases and 4 bases, with 10 bases remaining between them. This CDR3 region has 14 residues. Germline values: CDR1 SEHNR, CDR2 FQNEAQ (reference sequence). The CDR3 nucleotides read TGTGCCAGCAGCTTATCAGGGGTGGCAGATACGCAGTATTTT. This sequence encodes CASSLSGVADTQYF.

This chain connects TRBV30 to TRBJ1-6; possibly TRBD1 for D (6 bases). The CDR3 is made up of 13 amino acids. Trimming cost V 8 bases and J 8 bases, with 16 bases left between them. Germline V CDR1 and CDR2: GTSNPN, SVGIG (reference sequence). The CDR3 nucleotides read TGTGCCATGAGGGGGGGCTCCCATTCACCCCTCCACTTT. This sequence encodes CAMRGGSHSPLHF.

V gene TRBV6-1 combines with J gene TRBJ2-1, with TRBD1 as a possible D gene (6 bases). Germline CDR1 is MNHNS and CDR2 is SASEGT. CDR3 length: 15 residues. V lost 5 bases to trimming and J lost 0 bases, with 11 bases between them. The CDR3 DNA reads as TGTGCCAGCAGTTCAGGGGCTTCCTCCTACAATGAGCAGTTCTTC. Amino acid sequence: CASSSGASSYNEQFF.

V usage is TRBV27 and J usage is TRBJ1-2; TRBD1 agrees at 9 bases. The ends lost 4 bases at V and 5 bases at J; junction bases unmatched: 5. Looked up from germline, CDR1 is MNHEY and CDR2 is SMNVEV (reference sequence). The CDR3 covers 14 residues. As DNA, the CDR3 is TGTGCCAGCAGTTCGACAGGGGGAGCTTATGGCTACACCTTC. The encoded protein is CASSSTGGAYGYTF.

The rearrangement links TRBV11-2 to TRBJ1-1, with 8 bases identical to TRBD1. This CDR3 is built from 15 residues. Germline lookup yields CDR1 SGHAT and CDR2 FQNNGV. J lost 4 bases, V lost 5 bases, and 9 bases had no gene match. DNA of the CDR3: TGTGCCAGCAGCAGCCCCGGGACAGGCAGCACTGAAGCTTTCTTT. This encodes CASSSPGTGSTEAFF.

This chain links TRBV10-3 with TRBJ1-2, with D uncertain. The germline V gene has CDR1 ENHRY and CDR2 SYGVKD. CDR3 size: 16 residues. Trimming pared 4 bases from V and 0 bases from J, leaving 15 bases between. CDR3 protein: CAISVGREPTNYGYTF. CDR3 nucleotides: TGTGCCATCAGTGTTGGCCGGGAACCTACTAACTATGGCTACACCTTC.

The rearrangement uses TRBV14 and TRBJ2-3; D is unresolved. This CDR3 comprises 16 residues. The V gene's germline CDR1 is SGHDN and CDR2 FVKESK. The V end lost 0 bases, the J end lost 6 bases, and 16 bases lay between the germline ends. The CDR3 loop is CASSQERRPRIDTQYF. In DNA form, the CDR3 reads TGTGCCAGCAGCCAAGAGAGGCGCCCGCGGATCGATACGCAGTATTTT.

The chain employs TRBV12-5 and TRBJ2-2, with D maybe TRBD1 (5 bases). Germline V gene sequence: CDR1 LGHNT, CDR2 FRNRAP. The CDR3 spans 15 residues. Deletions cut 3 bases from V and 3 bases from J, with 11 bases between. The CDR3 protein is CASGLQAGDTGELFF. The DNA of the CDR3 is TGTGCTAGTGGTTTACAGGCAGGAGACACCGGGGAGCTGTTTTTT.

The chain is built from TRBV5-1 and TRBJ1-6; D not resolved. Germline V gene lookup returns CDR1 SGHRS and CDR2 YFSETQ. The CDR3 is 14 amino acids. Trimming left V 4 bases short and J 6 bases short, with 11 bases between. CDR3 sequence: CASSPAGVNSPLHF. In DNA form, the CDR3 reads TGCGCCAGCAGCCCGGCGGGCGTTAATTCACCCCTCCACTTT.